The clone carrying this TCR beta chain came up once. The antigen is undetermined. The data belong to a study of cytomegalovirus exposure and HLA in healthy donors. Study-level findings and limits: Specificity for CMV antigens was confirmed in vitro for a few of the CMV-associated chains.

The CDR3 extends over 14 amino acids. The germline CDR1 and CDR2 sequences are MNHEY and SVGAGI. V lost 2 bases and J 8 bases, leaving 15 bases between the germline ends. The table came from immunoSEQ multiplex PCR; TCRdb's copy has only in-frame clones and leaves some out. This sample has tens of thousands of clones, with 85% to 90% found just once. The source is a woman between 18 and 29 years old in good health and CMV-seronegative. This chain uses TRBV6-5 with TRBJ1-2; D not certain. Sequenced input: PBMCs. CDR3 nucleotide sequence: TGTGCCAGCAGTTACCAAACAGTTCGTAACGGCTACACCTTC. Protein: CASSYQTVRNGYTF.